This paragraph covers one T cell receptor (beta chain) sequence. This record belongs to a study of cytomegalovirus exposure and HLA in healthy donors. Amplification used 60 Vbeta primers and 13 Jbeta primers. The method was immunoSEQ multiplex PCR; TCRdb's version includes in-frame clones alone and lacks a portion of them. Of 190,000 or so clones in the sample, over 80% are singletons; the top ten hold over 1.5%. The trim removed 7 bases at V and 8 bases at J, leaving 8 bases unmatched. CDR1 SGHDT and CDR2 YYEEEE come from the germline V gene. The CDR3 length is 13 residues. This chain uses TRBV5-6 with TRBJ1-4; 7 bases fit TRBD1. This clonotype was obtained from a man aged 50-59 years in good health and CMV-seronegative. The sample consisted of PBMCs. CDR3 sequence reads: CASGDRDREKLFF. The CDR3 region has the DNA TGTGCCAGCGGAGACAGGGATCGAGAAAAACTGTTTTTT.